These 16 T cell receptor beta chains share one sample of origin, sequenced in a study of blood T cells in healthy people across ages. Through a sample-barcoded 5' primer and a J-beta primer mix, a second PCR was run for about 6 to 11 cycles. In TCRdb, the 5' RACE reads were re-called with MiXCR into one record per CDR3 protein. Of fewer than 900,000 distinct CDR3 sequences in the sample, roughly 41% were seen once. The sample comprised blood. The receptors originated from a woman aged 60-75 years in good health.

The chain combines TRBV6-6 with TRBJ1-2; D is perhaps TRBD1 (5 bases). V dropped 2 bases and J dropped 2 bases, with 9 bases sitting between them. Germline CDR1 reads MNHNY; CDR2 reads SVGAGI (reference sequence). The CDR3 totals 14 residues. Written as DNA, the CDR3 is TGTGCCAGCAGTTACGGGGGTATCAACTATGGCTACACCTTC. Amino acid sequence: CASSYGGINYGYTF.

J is TRBJ2-7 and V is TRBV7-9; 7 nucleotides agree with TRBD1. The CDR3 is 13 residues long. V lost 6 bases, J lost 7 bases, and 9 bases stayed unmatched. Germline CDR1 SEHNR, CDR2 FQNEAQ (reference sequence). The CDR3 is CASRLTGDNEQYF. In nucleotides, the CDR3 is TGTGCCAGCAGGCTCACAGGGGACAATGAGCAGTACTTC.

Only a few counts were recorded for this clonotype. The chain combines TRBV29-1 with TRBJ2-5, with 16 positions matching TRBD2. This CDR3 region has 18 residues. Germline CDR1 reads SQVTM; CDR2 reads ANQGSEA. Trimming at V came to 5 bases and at J to 11 bases, leaving 20 bases not matched to a gene. The CDR3 region has the DNA TGCAGCGTTATCCACCAGCCGGGACTAGCGGGAGGGCGGAATGAGCAGTACTTC. It yields the protein CSVIHQPGLAGGRNEQYF.

CDR3 in amino acids: CASSPGVTGANVLTF. In DNA form, the CDR3 reads TGTGCCAGCAGCCCAGGGGTGACTGGGGCCAACGTCCTGACTTTC. V gene TRBV4-2 combines with J gene TRBJ2-6, with D maybe TRBD1 (6 bases). The germline gives CDR1 LGHNA, CDR2 YNFKEQ. V lost 4 bases and J lost 2, with 9 bases in between. CDR3 length equals 15 residues.

This clonotype was counted between two and nine times. This chain joins TRBV20-1 and TRBJ2-5; no firm D call. V was pared by 4 bases and J by 5 bases, with 11 bases between. CDR1 is DFQATT and CDR2 is SNEGSKA in the germline V gene (reference sequence). The CDR3 is 12 amino acids. This CDR3 is CSATDWVETQYF. The DNA for the CDR3 is TGCAGTGCTACTGACTGGGTGGAGACCCAGTACTTC.

This clonotype was observed a handful of times. The chain carries TRBV7-7 and TRBJ2-1; TRBD2 matches 9 bases. Germline values: CDR1 SSHAT, CDR2 FNYEAQ (reference sequence). The CDR3 sequence is 17 residues long. The ends lost 1 base at V and 7 bases at J; junction bases unmatched: 11. CDR3 DNA sequence: TGTGCCAGCAGCTTAGGGGTGGCGGGGGGGCCAGGGAATGAGCAGTTCTTC. It encodes CASSLGVAGGPGNEQFF.

The CDR3 coding sequence is TGTGCCAGCAGTCTGACTAGCGATCGGTACAATGAGCAGTTCTTC. It codes for CASSLTSDRYNEQFF. This chain joins TRBV28 and TRBJ2-1; 8 bases agree with TRBD2. CDR1 is MDHEN, CDR2 SYDVKM, per germline. Trimming removed 5 bases from V and 4 bases from J; junction bases left unmatched: 7. The CDR3 consists of 15 residues.

The rearrangement uses TRBV7-9 and TRBJ2-1, with 9 nucleotides matching TRBD1. Per the germline V gene, CDR1 is SEHNR and CDR2 is FQNEAQ (reference sequence). CDR3 length equals 16 residues. Trimming removed 5 bases from V and 6 bases from J; junction bases left unmatched: 11. The CDR3 loop is CASSPTPGTGRNEQFF. CDR3 DNA sequence: TGTGCCAGCAGCCCCACCCCCGGGACAGGGCGCAATGAGCAGTTCTTC.

To note about this clonotype: A clone one base away is much larger, so this may be a read error. The rearrangement joins TRBV6-1 to TRBJ2-3; D may correspond to TRBD1 or TRBD2 (5 bases each). Germline V gene sequence: CDR1 MNHNS, CDR2 SASEGT. The CDR3 runs 16 residues. The CDR3 DNA follows: TGTGCCAGCAGTGAAGATGTGGCAGGGACCACAGATACGCTGTATTTT. Translation gives CASSEDVAGTTDTLYF.

The chain employs TRBV9 and TRBJ2-5, with 7 positions matching TRBD1. CDR3 length: 14 residues. The germline CDR1 and CDR2 sequences are SGDLS and YYNGEE. With V trimmed by 4 bases and J by 1 base, 4 bases remained unmatched. CDR3 sequence reads: CASSSTGTQETQYF. CDR3 DNA: TGTGCCAGCAGCTCGACAGGGACCCAAGAGACCCAGTACTTC.

The genes are TRBV28 and TRBJ2-7; possibly TRBD1 or TRBD2 for D (5 bases each). The CDR3 runs to 14 residues. Deletions cut 6 bases from V and 2 bases from J, with 14 bases between. CDR1 MDHEN and CDR2 SYDVKM come from the germline V gene. Written as DNA, the CDR3 is TGTGCCAGCAGGAGGGGTGGAGCAGCCTACGAGCAGTACTTC. Protein: CASRRGGAAYEQYF. The full variable domain, its missing parts supplied by reference TRBV28 and TRBJ2-7, is DVKVTQSSRYLVKRTGEKVFLECVQDMDHENMFWYRQDPGLGLRLIYFSYDVKMKEKGDIPEGYSVSREKKERFSLILESASTNQTSMYLCASRRGGAAYEQYFGPGTRLTVT.

This clonotype was observed a handful of times. The rearrangement links TRBV7-3 to TRBJ2-5; D might be TRBD2 (5 bases). Germline CDR1 is SGHTA and CDR2 is FQGTGA. This CDR3 is 14 amino acids long. Trimming took 3 bases from V and 0 from J, leaving 8 bases between them. CDR3 loop: CASSFGGHQETQYF. The CDR3, as DNA: TGTGCCAGCAGCTTTGGAGGCCACCAAGAGACCCAGTACTTC. The whole variable domain, filled in from reference TRBV7-3 and TRBJ2-5, reads GAGVSQTPSNKVTEKGKYVELRCDPISGHTALYWYRQSLGQGPEFLIYFQGTGAADDSGLPNDRFFAVRPEGSVSTLKIQRTERGDSAVYLCASSFGGHQETQYFGPGTRLLVL.

The gene calls are TRBV20-1 and TRBJ2-7, with TRBD1 as a possible D gene (6 bases). V dropped 1 base and J dropped 7 bases, with 17 bases sitting between them. In germline, CDR1 is DFQATT, CDR2 SNEGSKA (reference sequence). The CDR3 covers 14 residues. Written as DNA, the CDR3 is TGCAGTGCTAGAGCCGGGACAACCTACAATGAGCAGTACTTC. Amino acid sequence: CSARAGTTYNEQYF.

The sample holds a few counts of this clonotype. The gene calls are TRBV30 and TRBJ2-1; the D gene is possibly TRBD2 (5 bases). Trimming left V 0 bases short and J 1 base short, with 7 bases between. The CDR3 spans 14 residues. From germline, CDR1 is GTSNPN and CDR2 SVGIG (reference sequence). The CDR3 nucleotides read TGTGCCTGGAGTGTAACGGGGTCCTACAATGAGCAGTTCTTC. The encoded protein is CAWSVTGSYNEQFF.

The V and J genes are TRBV7-2 and TRBJ2-7, with 10 bases aligning to TRBD2. V dropped 5 bases and J dropped 2; count of bases not matched to a gene: 9. The CDR3 covers 16 residues. In germline, CDR1 is SGHTA, CDR2 FQGNSA. The CDR3 loop is CASSRQGLAAPYEQYF. Written as DNA, the CDR3 is TGTGCCAGCAGCCGGCAAGGACTAGCGGCTCCCTACGAGCAGTACTTC.

This rearrangement joins TRBV18 to TRBJ2-1, with 10 bases that match TRBD2. V lost 6 bases to trimming and J lost 6 bases; unmatched junction nucleotides: 17. This CDR3 is built from 18 residues. Per the germline V gene, CDR1 is KGHSH and CDR2 is LQKENI. Here the CDR3 DNA reads TGTGCCAGCTCTTTTTCCCCGACAGCGGGGGGGGCCGTCAATGAGCAGTTCTTC. Its protein is CASSFSPTAGGAVNEQFF. The whole variable domain, filled in from reference TRBV18 and TRBJ2-1, reads NAGVMQNPRHLVRRRGQEARLRCSPMKGHSHVYWYRQLPEEGLKFMVYLQKENIIDESGMPKERFSAEFPKEGPSILRIQQVVRGDSAAYFCASSFSPTAGGAVNEQFFGPGTRLTVL.